Included here is one T cell receptor (beta chain) sequence, with context. What it recognizes is unknown. Other DNA sequences within the sample encode an identical CDR3. V lost 3 bases to trimming and J lost 2 bases; unmatched junction nucleotides: 4. The germline CDR1 and CDR2 sequences are MGHRA and YSYEKL. This CDR3 spans 15 amino acids. 13 Jbeta primers and 60 Vbeta primers were used for the PCR. Data came from immunoSEQ multiplex PCR; TCRdb stores just in-frame clones and leaves some out. Here the sample spans more than 100,000 clones, around 66% being singletons. These data belong to a study of cytomegalovirus exposure and HLA in healthy donors. Broader study findings: Some public TCRs appeared in many individuals, while most sequences were rare. Accounts indicate the classifier identified cytomegalovirus status with strong specificity and sensitivity.

This chain links TRBV4-1 with TRBJ2-7; TRBD2 matches at 10 bases. The sequenced material came from PBMCs. The sequence was collected from a woman in her forties or fifties in good health and CMV-seronegative. The DNA of the CDR3 is TGCGCCAGCAGCCATAGACTAGCGGGCACCTACGAGCAGTACTTC. It specifies CASSHRLAGTYEQYF.